This TCR beta chain was recovered during a study of T cell responses to AZD1222 COVID-19 vaccine. Study background: Second-dose intervals of approximately 4 or approximately 12 weeks were pooled. Overall study results and limits: White British donors predominated, females outnumbered males, and clonal diversity was possibly underestimated.

Clones were read by immunoSEQ multiplex PCR, and TCRdb kept only the in-frame ones, dropping some. The table shows approximately 200,000 clones, with 80% to 90% occurring only once. Comments on this clone: What it binds is not known. Other DNA sequences in the sample encode the same CDR3.

The sample was peripheral blood, taken on day 0 of AZD1222 vaccination. The TCR sequence derives from an adult in good health.

CDR3 sequence reads: CASTPGGSYNSPLHF. The DNA of the CDR3 is TGTGCCAGCACCCCTGGGGGGTCCTATAATTCACCCCTCCACTTT. The chain employs TRBV6-5 and TRBJ1-6, with TRBD1 as a possible D gene (5 bases). V was pared by 7 bases and J by 1 base, with 11 bases between. This CDR3 has 15 residues. CDR1 is MNHEY and CDR2 is SVGAGI in the germline V gene.